This T cell receptor (beta chain) came from a study of glioma-infiltrating T cells. Study context: Glioma patients had dexamethasone for six or fewer days before surgery.

This clonotype showed up just once. The iRepertoire nested amplicon-rescue multiplex PCR amplified TCR alpha and beta CDR3s from RNA. Tissue mRNA or PBMC total RNA, roughly 90-450 ng, went into one-step reverse transcription and amplification. From the multiplex PCR reads, TCRdb called clonotypes with MiXCR, one entry per CDR3 protein. This table holds 300,000 to 450,000 distinct CDR3 sequences, roughly two fifths found once. Looked up from germline, CDR1 is SGHDT and CDR2 is YYEEEE. The CDR3 consists of 11 residues. Trimming pared 4 bases from V and 14 bases from J, leaving 10 bases between. The chain links TRBV5-6 to TRBJ1-6; a weak D match, TRBD1 (5 bases). The source is a human donor with low-grade glioma or glioblastoma, undergoing nonglioma brain surgery, or in good health (not recorded which). Sequencing was performed on glioma tissue, nonneoplastic brain tissue, or PBMCs (not recorded which). The CDR3 DNA is TGTGCCAGCAGCGCGGGAGGGGCCCTCCACTTT. Translated, it gives CASSAGGALHF.